The present TCR beta chain was sequenced within a study of T cells in Graves' hyperthyroidism and ophthalmopathy. TCR beta CDR3 region amplification was performed from RNA transcripts. When the TCR CDR3 underwent first-round RT-PCR, the HTBI primer set was used. A single record per CDR3 protein comes from TCRdb applying MiXCR to the multiplex PCR reads. The sample contains 500,000 to 600,000 distinct CDR3 sequences, about 20% of which appear only once. V was trimmed by 5 bases and J by 4 bases, leaving 18 bases between them. CDR1 and CDR2 from the germline V gene are DFQATT and SNEGSKA (reference sequence). This CDR3 region has 15 residues.

Sequenced material: blood. J is TRBJ1-5 and V is TRBV20-1; D may be TRBD1 (6 bases). This TCR was recovered from a man aged 40-49 years with Graves' ophthalmopathy. The CDR3 reads CSAGAPRGGNQPQHF. The CDR3 coding sequence is TGCAGTGCTGGAGCCCCCAGAGGGGGTAATCAGCCCCAGCATTTT.